Included here is one TCR beta chain sequence, with context. There are 12 residues in the CDR3. Germline loops: CDR1 LGHNT, CDR2 FRNRAP. The V end lost 4 bases, the J end lost 4 bases, and 6 bases lay between the germline ends. This sample was taken from a study of blood T cell repertoires in COVID-19. About the study: Both acute and convalescent COVID-19 samples were obtained from the United States, Italy and Spain.

Measured with immunoSEQ multiplex PCR; TCRdb has only the in-frame clones, and not every one. Counted here are about 300,000 clones, about 89% occurring once; the ten biggest clones make up roughly 1.6%. The receptor was derived from a woman aged 40 to 50 who had recovered from COVID-19. What was sequenced was peripheral blood. The rearrangement joins TRBV12-5 to TRBJ2-3; no firm D call. DNA of the CDR3: TGTGCTAGTGGTTATCTCGCAGATACGCAGTATTTT. It is translated as CASGYLADTQYF.